This T cell receptor (beta chain) appears in the sequencing data of a study of T cell changes during pregnancy in multiple sclerosis. Repertoires were generated with immunoSEQ multiplex PCR, while TCRdb's copy carries only in-frame clones and drops some. The table shows 84,000 or so clones, with around 93% occurring only once. From germline, CDR1 is SGHRS and CDR2 YFSETQ. V dropped 3 bases and J dropped 2 bases, with 15 bases sitting between them. The CDR3 runs 15 residues. The sample was peripheral blood, taken in the third trimester of pregnancy. This clonotype originated in a female donor with multiple sclerosis, enrolled in a pregnancy study. The V call is TRBV5-1, the J call TRBJ2-7; D is perhaps TRBD1 (6 bases). The DNA for the CDR3 is TGCGCCAGCAGCTCCTCACCGGGACAAACCTACGAGCAGTACTTC. Residues: CASSSSPGQTYEQYF.